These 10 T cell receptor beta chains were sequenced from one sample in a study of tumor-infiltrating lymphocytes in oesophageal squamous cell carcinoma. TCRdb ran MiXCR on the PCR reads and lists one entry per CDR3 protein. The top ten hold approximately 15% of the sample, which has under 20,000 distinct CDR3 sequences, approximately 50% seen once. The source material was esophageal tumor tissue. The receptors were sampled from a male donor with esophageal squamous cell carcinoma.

In DNA, the CDR3 is TGTGCCAGCAGTTCACAGGCGGGACAGAATTCACCCCTCCACTTT. Residues: CASSSQAGQNSPLHF. This chain links TRBV7-2 with TRBJ1-6; 7 bases agree with TRBD1. With V trimmed by 6 bases and J by 7 bases, 9 bases remained unmatched. The CDR3 sequence is 15 residues long. Germline V CDR1 and CDR2: SGHTA, FQGNSA.

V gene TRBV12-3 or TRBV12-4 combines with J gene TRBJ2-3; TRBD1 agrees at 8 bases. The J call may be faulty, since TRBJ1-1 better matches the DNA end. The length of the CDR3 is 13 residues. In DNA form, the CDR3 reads TGTGCCAGCAGTTTCGACAGGGGTTCTGAAGCTTTCTTT. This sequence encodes CASSFDRGSEAFF.

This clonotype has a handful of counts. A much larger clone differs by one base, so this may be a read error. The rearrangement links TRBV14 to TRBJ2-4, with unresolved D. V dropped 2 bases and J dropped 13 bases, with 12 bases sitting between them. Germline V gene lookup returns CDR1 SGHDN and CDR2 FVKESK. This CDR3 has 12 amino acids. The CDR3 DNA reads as TGTGCCAGCAGCCAACAGAACAATGAGCAGTACTTC. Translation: CASSQQNNEQYF. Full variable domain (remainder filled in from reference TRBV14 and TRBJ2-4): EAGVTQFPSHSVIEKGQTVTLRCDPISGHDNLYWYRRVMGKEIKFLLHFVKESKQDESGMPNNRFLAERTGGTYSTLKVQPAELEDSGVYFCASSQQNNEQYFGAGTRLSVL.

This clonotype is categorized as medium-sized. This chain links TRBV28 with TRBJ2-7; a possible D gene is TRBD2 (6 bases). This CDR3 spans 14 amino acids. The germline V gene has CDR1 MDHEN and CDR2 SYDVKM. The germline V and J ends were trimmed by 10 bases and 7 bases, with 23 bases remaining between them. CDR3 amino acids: CATYGGTVAWEQYF. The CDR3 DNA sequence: TGTGCCACCTATGGGGGGACGGTTGCTTGGGAGCAGTACTTC.

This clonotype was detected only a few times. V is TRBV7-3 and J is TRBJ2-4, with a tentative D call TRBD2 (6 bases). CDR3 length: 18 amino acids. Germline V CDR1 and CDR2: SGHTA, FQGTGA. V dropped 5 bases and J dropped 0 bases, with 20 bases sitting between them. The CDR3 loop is CASSDRKDYPLAKNIQYF. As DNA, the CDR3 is TGTGCCAGCAGCGACCGAAAGGACTACCCTCTAGCCAAAAACATTCAGTACTTC.

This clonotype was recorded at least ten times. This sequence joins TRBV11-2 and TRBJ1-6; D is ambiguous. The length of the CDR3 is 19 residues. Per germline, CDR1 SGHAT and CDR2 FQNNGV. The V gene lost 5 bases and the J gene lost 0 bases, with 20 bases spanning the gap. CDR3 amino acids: CASSPWHLGLSSYNSPLHF. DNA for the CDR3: TGTGCCAGCAGCCCATGGCACTTAGGACTGAGCTCCTATAATTCACCCCTCCACTTT.

DNA for the CDR3: TGTGCCAGCAGTGACGTACCGGGACCACAAGAGACCCAGTACTTC. It codes for CASSDVPGPQETQYF. The chain links TRBV11-2 to TRBJ2-7; D is perhaps TRBD1 or TRBD2 (5 bases each). The J call is doubtful: the DNA matches TRBJ2-5 better. The germline V gene has CDR1 SGHAT and CDR2 FQNNGV. The CDR3 extends over 15 amino acids.

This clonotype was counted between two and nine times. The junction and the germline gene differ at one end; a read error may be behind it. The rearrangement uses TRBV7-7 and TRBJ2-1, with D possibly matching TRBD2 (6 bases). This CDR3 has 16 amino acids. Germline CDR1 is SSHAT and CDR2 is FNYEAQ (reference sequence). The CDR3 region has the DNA TGTGCTAGCAGCTTAGAATCGGGGGAGCCCTACAATGAGCAGTTCTTC. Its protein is CASSLESGEPYNEQFF.

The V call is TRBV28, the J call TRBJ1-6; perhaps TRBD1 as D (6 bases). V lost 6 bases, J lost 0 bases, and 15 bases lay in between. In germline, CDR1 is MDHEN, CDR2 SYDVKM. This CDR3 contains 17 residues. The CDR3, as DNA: TGTGCCAGCAGCCGATACAGGGTGAGCTCCTATAATTCACCCCTCCACTTT. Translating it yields CASSRYRVSSYNSPLHF.

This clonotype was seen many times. The CDR3 loop reads CSARTGDTEAFF. CDR3 coding DNA: TGCAGTGCTAGGACAGGGGACACTGAAGCTTTCTTT. V is TRBV20-1 and J is TRBJ1-1, with 8 nucleotides matching TRBD1. J gave up 3 bases and V 3 bases, and 0 bases lay outside the gene matches. CDR1 DFQATT and CDR2 SNEGSKA come from the germline V gene (reference sequence). The CDR3 loop spans 12 amino acids.